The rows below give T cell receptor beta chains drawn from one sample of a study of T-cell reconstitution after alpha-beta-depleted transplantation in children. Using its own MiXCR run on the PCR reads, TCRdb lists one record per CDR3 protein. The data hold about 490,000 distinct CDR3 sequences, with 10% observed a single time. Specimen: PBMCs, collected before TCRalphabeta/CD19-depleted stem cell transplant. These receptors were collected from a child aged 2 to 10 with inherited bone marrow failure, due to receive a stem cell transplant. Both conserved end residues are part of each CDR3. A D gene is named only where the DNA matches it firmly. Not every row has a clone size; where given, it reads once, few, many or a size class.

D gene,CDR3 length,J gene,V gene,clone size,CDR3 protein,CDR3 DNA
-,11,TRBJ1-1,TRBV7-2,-,CASSPGVSAFF,TGTGCCAGCAGCCCAGGGGTATCAGCTTTCTTT
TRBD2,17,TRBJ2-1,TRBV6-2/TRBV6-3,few,CASTRWSAGASYNEQFF,TGTGCCAGCACCCGATGGTCGGCGGGAGCCTCCTACAATGAGCAGTTCTTC
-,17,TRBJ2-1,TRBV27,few,CASSFTKPWSSYNEQFF,TGTGCCAGCAGTTTCACGAAACCCTGGAGCTCCTACAATGAGCAGTTCTTC
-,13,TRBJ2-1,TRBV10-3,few,CAITSGTNDEQFF,TGTGCCATCACCTCCGGGACAAATGATGAGCAGTTCTTC
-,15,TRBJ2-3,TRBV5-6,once,CASSPRHLSTDTQYF,TGTGCCAGCAGCCCTAGACACCTAAGCACAGATACGCAGTATTTT
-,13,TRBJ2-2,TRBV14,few,CASRQGGPGELFF,TGTGCCAGCAGACAGGGAGGCCCCGGGGAGCTGTTTTTT
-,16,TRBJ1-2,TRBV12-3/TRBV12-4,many,CASSPRVGAATRGYTF,TGTGCCAGCAGTCCACGCGTCGGGGCCGCCACAAGGGGCTACACCTTC
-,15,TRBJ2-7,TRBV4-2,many,CASSQDNRGGGEQYF,TGTGCCAGCAGCCAAGATAATCGGGGTGGGGGCGAGCAGTACTTC
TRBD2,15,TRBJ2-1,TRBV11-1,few,CASSEGLARFPEQFF,TGTGCCAGCAGCGAAGGACTAGCGCGCTTCCCTGAGCAGTTCTTC
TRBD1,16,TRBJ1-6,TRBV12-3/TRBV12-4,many,CASSKGQGRLNSPLHF,TGTGCCAGCAGCAAAGGACAGGGGCGGTTGAACTCACCCCTCCACTTT
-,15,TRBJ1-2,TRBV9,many,CASSQGGGTDYGYTF,TGTGCCAGCAGCCAAGGGGGGGGGACGGACTATGGCTACACCTTC
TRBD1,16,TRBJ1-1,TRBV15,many,CATSARDRGRNTEAFF,TGTGCCACCAGCGCCCGGGACAGGGGACGGAACACTGAAGCTTTCTTT
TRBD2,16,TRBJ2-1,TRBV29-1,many,CSVSPPTSGTYNEQFF,TGCAGCGTTTCCCCCCCTACTAGCGGGACTTACAATGAGCAGTTCTTC
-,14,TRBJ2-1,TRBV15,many,CATSRDRGGNEQFF,TGTGCCACCAGCAGAGATAGAGGGGGTAATGAGCAGTTCTTC
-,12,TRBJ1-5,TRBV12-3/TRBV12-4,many,CASSFGFRAQHF,TGTGCCAGCAGTTTTGGGTTCAGGGCCCAGCATTTT
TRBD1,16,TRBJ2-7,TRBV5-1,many,CASSMGWDRGYYEQYF,TGCGCCAGCAGCATGGGATGGGACAGGGGGTACTACGAGCAGTACTTC
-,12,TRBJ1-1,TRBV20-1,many,CSAQDGNTEAFF,TGCAGTGCTCAGGACGGGAACACTGAAGCTTTCTTT
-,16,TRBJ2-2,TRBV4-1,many,CASSHESPPETGELFF,TGCGCCAGCAGCCACGAAAGCCCCCCAGAAACCGGGGAGCTGTTTTTT
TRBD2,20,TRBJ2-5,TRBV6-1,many,CASSAAVGLAGDFGVETQYF,TGTGCCAGCAGTGCCGCCGTCGGACTAGCGGGAGACTTCGGTGTGGAGACCCAGTACTTC
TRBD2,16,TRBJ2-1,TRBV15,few,CATSRELAPLYNEQFF,TGTGCCACCAGCAGAGAACTAGCGCCTCTGTACAATGAGCAGTTCTTC
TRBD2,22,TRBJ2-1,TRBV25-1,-,CASSETYLRLAGVEKTYNEQFF,TGTGCCAGCAGTGAAACCTACCTGAGACTAGCGGGAGTTGAGAAGACCTACAATGAGCAGTTCTTC
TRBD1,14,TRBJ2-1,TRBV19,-,CASSFGTGDDEQFF,TGTGCCAGTAGTTTCGGGACAGGGGACGATGAGCAGTTCTTC
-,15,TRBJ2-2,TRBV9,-,CDSTSWWANTGELFF,TGTGACAGCACCTCCTGGTGGGCGAACACCGGGGAGCTGTTTTTT
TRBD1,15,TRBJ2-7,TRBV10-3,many,CAISESGTGGYEQYF,TGTGCCATCAGTGAGAGCGGGACAGGGGGCTACGAGCAGTACTTC
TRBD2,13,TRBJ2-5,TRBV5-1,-,CASSSSGKETQYF,TGCGCCAGCAGCTCCAGCGGGAAAGAGACCCAGTACTTC
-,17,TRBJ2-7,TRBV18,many,CASSPLVGEHQFYEQYF,TGTGCCAGCTCACCACTTGTGGGAGAACACCAATTCTACGAGCAGTACTTC
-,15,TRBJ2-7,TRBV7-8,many,CASSQHLDFPYEQYF,TGTGCCAGCAGCCAACATTTGGACTTCCCCTACGAGCAGTACTTC
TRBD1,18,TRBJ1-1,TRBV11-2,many,CASSPETGGAGMNTEAFF,TGTGCCAGCAGCCCCGAGACAGGGGGCGCAGGCATGAACACTGAAGCTTTCTTT
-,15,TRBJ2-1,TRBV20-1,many,CSASPLSASYNEQFF,TGCAGTGCTAGTCCCCTTAGCGCCTCCTACAATGAGCAGTTCTTC
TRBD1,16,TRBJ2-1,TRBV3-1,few,CASSQGPGQGRREQFF,TGTGCCAGCAGCCAGGGACCGGGACAGGGTCGTCGTGAGCAGTTCTTC
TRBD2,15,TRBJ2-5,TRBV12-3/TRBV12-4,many,CASSPYGTSKETQYF,TGTGCCAGCAGTCCTTATGGGACTAGTAAAGAGACCCAGTACTTC
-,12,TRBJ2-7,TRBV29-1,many,CSAGFGDYEQYF,TGCAGCGCCGGATTCGGCGACTACGAGCAGTACTTC
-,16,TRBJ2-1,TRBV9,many,CASSVDPGENYNEQFF,TGTGCCAGCAGCGTAGATCCGGGGGAGAACTACAATGAGCAGTTCTTC
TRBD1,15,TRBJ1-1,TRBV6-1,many,CASRTRGAKNTEAFF,TGTGCCAGCAGGACCAGGGGGGCAAAGAACACTGAAGCTTTCTTT
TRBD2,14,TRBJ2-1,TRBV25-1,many,CARTTGGQRCEQFF,TGTGCCAGAACGACGGGGGGGCAAAGATGTGAGCAGTTCTTC
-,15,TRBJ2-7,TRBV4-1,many,CASSQDHARGLGQYF,TGCGCCAGCAGCCAAGATCATGCTAGAGGGTTAGGGCAGTACTTC
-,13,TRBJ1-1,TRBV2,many,CASPKRGNTEAFF,TGTGCCAGCCCAAAGAGGGGTAACACTGAAGCTTTCTTT
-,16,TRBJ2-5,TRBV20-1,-,CCAPGQPRTRSETQYF,TGCTGTGCCCCGGGACAACCAAGGACTAGGAGCGAGACCCAGTACTTC
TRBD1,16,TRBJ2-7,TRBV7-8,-,CASSLAEGQGVLEQYF,TGTGCCAGCAGCTTAGCGGAAGGACAGGGGGTTCTCGAGCAGTACTTC
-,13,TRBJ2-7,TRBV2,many,CASSDRVGYEQYF,TGTGCCAGCAGTGACCGGGTCGGCTACGAGCAGTACTTC
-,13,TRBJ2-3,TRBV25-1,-,CASSITSLDTQYF,TGTGCCAGCAGTATCACTTCCTTGGATACGCAGTATTTT
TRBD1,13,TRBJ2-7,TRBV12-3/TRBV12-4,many,CASSWDRVHEQYF,TGTGCCAGCAGTTGGGACAGGGTCCACGAGCAGTACTTC
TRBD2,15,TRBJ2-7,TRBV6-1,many,CASSALAGAYYEQYF,TGTGCCAGCAGTGCACTAGCGGGAGCTTACTACGAGCAGTACTTC
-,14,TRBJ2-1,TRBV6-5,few,CASSYPGLANEQFF,TGTGCCAGCAGTTACCCCGGGCTAGCCAATGAGCAGTTCTTC
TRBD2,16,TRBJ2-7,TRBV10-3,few,CAISDGTSGRAYEQYF,TGTGCCATCAGTGATGGGACTAGCGGGAGGGCCTACGAGCAGTACTTC